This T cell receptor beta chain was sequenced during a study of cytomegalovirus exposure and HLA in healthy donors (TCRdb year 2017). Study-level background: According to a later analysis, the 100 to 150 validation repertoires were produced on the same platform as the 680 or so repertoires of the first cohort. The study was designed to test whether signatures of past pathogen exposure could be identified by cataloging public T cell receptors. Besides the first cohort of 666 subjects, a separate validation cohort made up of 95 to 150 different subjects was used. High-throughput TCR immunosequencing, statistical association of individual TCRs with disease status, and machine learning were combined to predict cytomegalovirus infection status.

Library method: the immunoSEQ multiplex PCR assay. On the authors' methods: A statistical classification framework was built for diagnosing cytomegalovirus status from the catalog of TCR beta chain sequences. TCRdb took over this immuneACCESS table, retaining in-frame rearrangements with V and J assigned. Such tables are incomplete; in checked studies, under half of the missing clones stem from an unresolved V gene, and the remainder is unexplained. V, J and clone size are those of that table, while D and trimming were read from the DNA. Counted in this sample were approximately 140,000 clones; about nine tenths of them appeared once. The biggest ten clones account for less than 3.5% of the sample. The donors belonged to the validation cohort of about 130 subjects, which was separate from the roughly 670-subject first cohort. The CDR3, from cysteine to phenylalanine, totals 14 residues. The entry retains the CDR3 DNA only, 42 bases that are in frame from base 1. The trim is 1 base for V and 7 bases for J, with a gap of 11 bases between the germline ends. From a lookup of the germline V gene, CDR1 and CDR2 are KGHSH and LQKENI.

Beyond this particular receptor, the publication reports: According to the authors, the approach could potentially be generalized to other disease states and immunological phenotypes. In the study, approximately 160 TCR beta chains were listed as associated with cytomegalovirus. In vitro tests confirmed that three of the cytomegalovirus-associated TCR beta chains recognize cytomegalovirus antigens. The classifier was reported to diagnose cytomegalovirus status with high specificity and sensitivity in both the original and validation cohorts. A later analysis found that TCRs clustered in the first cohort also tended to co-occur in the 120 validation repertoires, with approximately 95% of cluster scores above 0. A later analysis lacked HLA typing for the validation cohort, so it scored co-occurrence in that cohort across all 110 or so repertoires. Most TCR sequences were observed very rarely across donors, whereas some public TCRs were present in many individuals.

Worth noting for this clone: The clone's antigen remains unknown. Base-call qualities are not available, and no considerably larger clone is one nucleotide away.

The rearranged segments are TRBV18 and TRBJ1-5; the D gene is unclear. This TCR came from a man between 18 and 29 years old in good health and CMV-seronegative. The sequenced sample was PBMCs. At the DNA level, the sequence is TGTGCCAGCTCACCACGTCCTAGAGAACAGCCCCAGCATTTT. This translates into CASSPRPREQPQHF.